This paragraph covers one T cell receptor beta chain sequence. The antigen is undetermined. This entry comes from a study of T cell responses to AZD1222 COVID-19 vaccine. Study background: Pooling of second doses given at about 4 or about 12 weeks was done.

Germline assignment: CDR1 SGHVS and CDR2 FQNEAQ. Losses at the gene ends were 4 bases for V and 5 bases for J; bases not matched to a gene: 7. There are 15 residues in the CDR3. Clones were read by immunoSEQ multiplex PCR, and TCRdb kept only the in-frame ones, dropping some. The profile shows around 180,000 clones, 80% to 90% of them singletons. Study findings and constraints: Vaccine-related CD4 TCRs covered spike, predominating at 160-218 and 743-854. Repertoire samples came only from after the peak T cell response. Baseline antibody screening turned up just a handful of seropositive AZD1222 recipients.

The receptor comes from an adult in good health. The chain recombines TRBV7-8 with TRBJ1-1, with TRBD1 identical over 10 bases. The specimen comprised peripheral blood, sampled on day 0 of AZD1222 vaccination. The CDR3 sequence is CASSYRTGGRTEAFF. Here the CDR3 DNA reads TGTGCCAGCAGCTACAGGACAGGGGGGAGGACTGAAGCTTTCTTT.